What follows are 2 T cell receptor beta chains derived from one specimen sequenced in a study of PD-L1 blockade in urothelial cancer listed by TCRdb under 2017. The library was made by the immunoSEQ multiplex PCR assay. Held by TCRdb, this immuneACCESS table contains in-frame sequences only and omits some clones. Under half of the omission traces to an unresolved V gene where checked; the cause of the rest is unknown. The sample table lists 50,000 to 70,000 clones, over 75% of them with a count of one. The ten largest account for over 1.5% of the sample. The label giving this sample's time point can be read as: pretreatment peripheral blood. Here the sequenced sample was PBMCs, taken around atezolizumab (anti-PD-L1) treatment. The receptors shown here come from an older man with urothelial cancer.

The gene calls are TRBV7-9 and TRBJ2-7; TRBD2 matches 7 bases. Germline CDR1 SEHNR, CDR2 FQNEAQ (reference sequence). There are 14 residues in the CDR3. V dropped 4 bases and J dropped 3; count of bases not matched to a gene: 6. CDR3: CASSSGTTVYEQYF. CDR3 in DNA: TGTGCCAGCAGCTCCGGGACTACAGTCTACGAGCAGTACTTC.

The rearrangement joins TRBV14 to TRBJ2-7; possibly TRBD1 for D (5 bases). CDR3 length: 14 amino acids. The V end was cut by 5 bases, the J end by 2 bases, with 13 bases between. CDR1 is SGHDN, CDR2 FVKESK, per germline. This CDR3 is CASSEQVGPYEQYF. The CDR3 DNA reads TGTGCCAGCAGCGAACAGGTGGGGCCCTACGAGCAGTACTTC.